This TCR beta chain came from a study of blood T cell repertoires in COVID-19. The repertoire was sequenced with immunoSEQ multiplex PCR; TCRdb's copy has only in-frame clones and lacks some. The data contain a few hundred thousand clones, approximately 90% of them singletons. The CDR3 is 15 amino acids. With V trimmed by 5 bases and J by 4 bases, 5 bases remained unmatched. In germline, CDR1 is LGHNA, CDR2 YSLEER. This TCR derives from a woman aged 40 to 50 who had been exposed to COVID-19. V is TRBV4-3 and J is TRBJ2-7, with TRBD2 identical over 13 bases. Sequenced input: PBMCs or T cells enriched from blood (not recorded which). CDR3 in DNA: TGCGCCAGCAGCAGAACTAGCGGGAGGGATTACGAGCAGTACTTC. It specifies CASSRTSGRDYEQYF.